One sample yielded the 2 T cell receptor beta chains listed below, sequenced in a study of blood T cell repertoires in COVID-19. This table comes from immunoSEQ multiplex PCR, and its TCRdb copy is limited to in-frame clones, with some not included. Of about 50,000 clones listed, more than 70% were seen once; the top ten hold approximately 2%. Sequenced sample: peripheral blood. The source of these receptors is a woman aged 60 to 75 with acute or convalescent COVID-19.

This clone has only one observation. The chain has TRBV18 and TRBJ2-3, with 7 bases that match TRBD1. CDR3 length: 15 amino acids. V lost 5 bases, J lost 1 base, and 6 bases stayed unmatched. Germline CDR1 and CDR2: KGHSH and LQKENI. The CDR3 DNA follows: TGTGCCAGCTCAGGGAGCACAGGGGGCACAGATACGCAGTATTTT. Encoded protein: CASSGSTGGTDTQYF.

The V and J genes are TRBV11-2 and TRBJ1-4; D remains unclear. The CDR3 is made up of 17 amino acids. Looked up from germline, CDR1 is SGHAT and CDR2 is FQNNGV. V lost 2 bases and J lost 0, with 13 bases in between. The CDR3 nucleotides are TGTGCCAGCAGCTTAATCCCCCAGGCAGCAACTAATGAAAAACTGTTTTTT. Its translation: CASSLIPQAATNEKLFF.